Included here is one T cell receptor beta chain sequence, with context. Vbeta (60) and Jbeta (13) primers were used in the PCR. Here immunoSEQ multiplex PCR was the method, and the copy in TCRdb shows in-frame clones only, minus some. The sample gives roughly 160,000 clones, 79% of which show up once; roughly 2% is in the top ten. This entry comes from a study of cytomegalovirus exposure and HLA in healthy donors. Study details: Sequencing of roughly 180 million T cells in an earlier analysis found roughly 120 million unique TCR beta sequences.

The CDR3 runs 16 residues. Germline assignment: CDR1 MDHEN and CDR2 SYDVKM. V shed 7 bases, J shed 4 bases, and the junction held 4 bases outside the gene matches. The specimen was PBMCs. This TCR derives from a man in his forties in good health and CMV-seronegative. The chain recombines TRBV28 with TRBJ2-1, with 16 bases matching TRBD2. CDR3 in DNA: TGTGCCAGCACCGGGACTAGCGGGAGGGGTTACAATGAGCAGTTCTTC. As protein: CASTGTSGRGYNEQFF. Drawing the rest from reference TRBV28 and TRBJ2-1, the complete variable domain is DVKVTQSSRYLVKRTGEKVFLECVQDMDHENMFWYRQDPGLGLRLIYFSYDVKMKEKGDIPEGYSVSREKKERFSLILESASTNQTSMYLCASTGTSGRGYNEQFFGPGTRLTVL.